Each of the 9 T cell receptor beta chains below was sequenced from the same sample in a study of cytomegalovirus exposure and HLA in healthy donors. The PCR was carried out with 60 Vbeta primers and 13 Jbeta primers. Using immunoSEQ multiplex PCR, the repertoire was profiled, and TCRdb retains in-frame clones only, with some absent. The sample has around 190,000 clones; around 77% are singletons. Sequenced material: PBMCs. Receptors were obtained from a young woman in good health and CMV-seronegative.

The CDR3 bases are TGTGCCAGCAGCTTATTAAATAAGAACACTGAAGCTTTCTTT. Amino acids: CASSLLNKNTEAFF. The chain uses TRBV7-2 and TRBJ1-1; D ambiguous. CDR3 size: 14 residues. V lost 2 bases to trimming and J lost 1 base, with 8 bases between them. CDR1 is SGHTA, CDR2 FQGNSA, per germline. The full variable domain, rest sourced from reference TRBV7-2 and TRBJ1-1, is GAGVSQSPSNKVTEKGKDVELRCDPISGHTALYWYRQSLGQGLEFLIYFQGNSAPDKSGLPSDRFSAERTGGSVSTLTIQRTQQEDSAVYLCASSLLNKNTEAFFGQGTRLTVV.

V usage is TRBV19 and J usage is TRBJ2-7, with D perhaps TRBD2 (6 bases). The CDR3 spans 16 residues. In germline, CDR1 is LNHDA, CDR2 SQIVND (reference sequence). V was cut by 5 bases and J by 0 bases, with 17 bases left in between. DNA for the CDR3: TGTGCCAGTAGTCCTACCACTAGCAGGAGCTCCTACGAGCAGTACTTC. It specifies CASSPTTSRSSYEQYF.

The chain recombines TRBV7-3 with TRBJ2-7; maybe TRBD2 (5 bases). CDR3 length: 15 amino acids. Germline V CDR1 and CDR2: SGHTA, FQGTGA. The V and J ends lost 2 bases and 5 bases respectively, with 16 bases between them. The CDR3 here is CASSLGSRGIDEQYF. The CDR3 DNA reads as TGTGCCAGCAGCTTAGGGTCCCGAGGGATAGACGAGCAGTACTTC.

This chain uses TRBV4-1 with TRBJ2-1, with 7 bases matching TRBD2. The CDR3 covers 17 residues. Trimming removed 1 base from V and 0 bases from J; junction bases left unmatched: 6. CDR1 and CDR2 (germline): MGHRA, YSYEKL. The CDR3 DNA reads as TGCGCCAGCAGCCAAGGGAGTGCGGGAGCCTCCTACAATGAGCAGTTCTTC. Translated, it gives CASSQGSAGASYNEQFF.

This clone appeared a single time. V and J are TRBV28 and TRBJ1-1, with 7 positions matching TRBD1. Germline CDR1 MDHEN, CDR2 SYDVKM. Trimming at V came to 1 base and at J to 0 bases, leaving 5 bases not matched to a gene. This CDR3 spans 16 amino acids. CDR3 sequence reads: CASSLSAGGVNTEAFF. The CDR3 region has the DNA TGTGCCAGCAGTTTATCCGCAGGGGGTGTGAACACTGAAGCTTTCTTT.

This clone was picked up a small number of times. The rearrangement joins TRBV11-2 to TRBJ1-2; 8 bases are shared with TRBD1. Germline V gene data show CDR1 as SGHAT and CDR2 as FQNNGV. The junction had 12 bases not matched to a gene; V was cut back by 5 bases and J by 1 base. The CDR3 has 17 residues. The CDR3: CASSPRDRIQYNYGYTF. CDR3 nucleotide sequence: TGTGCCAGCAGCCCGAGGGACAGGATACAATATAACTATGGCTACACCTTC. Together with reference TRBV11-2 and TRBJ1-2, the CDR3 gives the full variable domain: EAGVAQSPRYKIIEKRQSVAFWCNPISGHATLYWYQQILGQGPKLLIQFQNNGVVDDSQLPKDRFSAERLKGVDSTLKIQPAKLEDSAVYLCASSPRDRIQYNYGYTFGSGTRLTVV.

The CDR3 DNA follows: TGTGCCAGCAGCTTGATCGGGGGGCGAGGGTATGGCTACACCTTC. It codes for CASSLIGGRGYGYTF. This chain links TRBV5-6 with TRBJ1-2, with D possibly TRBD1 on 6 matching bases. Germline CDR1 reads SGHDT; CDR2 reads YYEEEE. The V end was cut by 1 base, the J end by 5 bases, with 15 bases between. The CDR3 totals 15 residues.

This clone was recorded once. The rearrangement links TRBV28 to TRBJ2-7; no clear D gene. Trimming left V 1 base short and J 5 bases short, with 12 bases between. CDR3 length: 14 residues. Germline V CDR1 and CDR2: MDHEN, SYDVKM. This CDR3 reads CASSLSRQIDEQYF. CDR3 nucleotides: TGTGCCAGCAGTTTATCGAGGCAGATCGACGAGCAGTACTTC.

The rearrangement links TRBV4-2 to TRBJ2-6; possibly TRBD2 for D (5 bases). Germline assignment: CDR1 LGHNA and CDR2 YNFKEQ. Trimming left V 0 bases short and J 2 bases short, with 5 bases between. CDR3 length equals 15 residues. The CDR3 nucleotides are TGTGCCAGCAGCCAAGACGGGACTGGGGCCAACGTCCTGACTTTC. This translates into CASSQDGTGANVLTF.